The sequence of this T cell receptor beta chain was determined in a study of type 1 regulatory T cells. Study-level information: T-allo10 is an in vitro-generated, Tr1-enriched CD4 T cell product specific for alloantigen.

In the case of this clonotype: Its cognate antigen is unknown. Relative to the germline gene, one junction end is altered; a read error may explain this.

TCRdb re-analysed the reads in MiXCR, keeping a single row per CDR3 protein. In the table there are about 42,000 distinct CDR3 sequences, more than 9% of which are singletons. General observations from the study: Compared with non-Tr1 cells, Tr1 cells showed a narrower TCR repertoire.

Material: cultured non-Tr1 T cells, either the whole culture or a sorted T cell fraction (not recorded which). This receptor was obtained from a human donor in good health.

In DNA, the CDR3 is TGCGCCAGCAGTCGGTCCTTCAATGAGCAGTTCTTC. Its protein is CASSRSFNEQFF. The chain joins TRBV5-1 to TRBJ2-1, with no clear D. The CDR3 length is 12 residues. The germline CDR1 and CDR2 sequences are SGHRS and YFSETQ.